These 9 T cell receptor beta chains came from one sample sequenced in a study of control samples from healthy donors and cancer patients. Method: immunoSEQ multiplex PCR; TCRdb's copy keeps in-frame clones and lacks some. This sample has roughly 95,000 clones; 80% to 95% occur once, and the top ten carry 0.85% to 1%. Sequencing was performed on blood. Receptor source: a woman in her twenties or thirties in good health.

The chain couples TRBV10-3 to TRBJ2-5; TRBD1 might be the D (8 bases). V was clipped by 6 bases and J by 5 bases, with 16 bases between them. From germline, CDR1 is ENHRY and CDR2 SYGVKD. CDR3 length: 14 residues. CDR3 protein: CAIRSDRGGETQYF. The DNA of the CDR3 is TGTGCCATCAGATCCGACAGGGGAGGGGAGACCCAGTACTTC.

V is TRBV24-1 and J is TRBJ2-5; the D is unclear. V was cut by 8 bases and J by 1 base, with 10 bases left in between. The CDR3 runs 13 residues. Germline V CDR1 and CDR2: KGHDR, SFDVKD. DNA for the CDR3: TGTGCCACCACGGACCGGTTCCAAGAGACCCAGTACTTC. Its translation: CATTDRFQETQYF.

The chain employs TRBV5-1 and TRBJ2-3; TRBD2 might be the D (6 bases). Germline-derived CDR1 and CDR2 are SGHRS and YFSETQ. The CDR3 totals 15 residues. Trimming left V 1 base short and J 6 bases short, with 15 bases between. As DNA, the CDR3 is TGCGCCAGCAGCTTGTGGGGGGATCGAACCGATACGCAGTATTTT. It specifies CASSLWGDRTDTQYF.

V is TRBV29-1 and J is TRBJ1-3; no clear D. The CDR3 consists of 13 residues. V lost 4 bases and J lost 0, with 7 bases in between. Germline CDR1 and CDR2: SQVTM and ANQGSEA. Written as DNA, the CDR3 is TGCAGCGTTGCCACTGGCTCTGGAAACACCATATATTTT. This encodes CSVATGSGNTIYF.

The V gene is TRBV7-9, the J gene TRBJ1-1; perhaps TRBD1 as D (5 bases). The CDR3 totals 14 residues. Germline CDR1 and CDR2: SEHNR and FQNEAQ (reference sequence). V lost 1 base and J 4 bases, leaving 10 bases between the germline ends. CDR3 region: CASSLGRDGTEAFF. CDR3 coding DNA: TGTGCCAGCAGCTTAGGCAGGGACGGCACTGAAGCTTTCTTT.

For the CDR3, the DNA is TGTGCCAGCAGCGCGGGGGACAGGGGGAGCTTTAATGAAAAACTGTTTTTT. This encodes CASSAGDRGSFNEKLFF. The chain combines TRBV7-9 with TRBJ1-4; the match to TRBD1 covers 11 bases. CDR1 and CDR2 (germline): SEHNR, FQNEAQ (reference sequence). The V segment lost 5 bases and the J segment 4 bases; nucleotides outside the gene matches: 9. The CDR3 loop spans 17 amino acids.

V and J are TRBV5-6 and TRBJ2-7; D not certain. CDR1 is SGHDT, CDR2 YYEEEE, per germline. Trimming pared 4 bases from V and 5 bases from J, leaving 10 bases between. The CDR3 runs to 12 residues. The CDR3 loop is CASSQRADEQYF. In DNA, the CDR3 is TGTGCCAGCAGCCAACGCGCTGACGAGCAGTACTTC.

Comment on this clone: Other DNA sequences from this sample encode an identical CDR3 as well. In DNA, the CDR3 is TGTGCCAGCTCACCGGTCATCACAGATACGCAGTATTTT. Protein: CASSPVITDTQYF. The V call is TRBV18, the J call TRBJ2-3; no clear D. Germline CDR1 KGHSH, CDR2 LQKENI. The V gene lost 3 bases and the J gene lost 2 bases, with 6 bases spanning the gap. This CDR3 comprises 13 residues.

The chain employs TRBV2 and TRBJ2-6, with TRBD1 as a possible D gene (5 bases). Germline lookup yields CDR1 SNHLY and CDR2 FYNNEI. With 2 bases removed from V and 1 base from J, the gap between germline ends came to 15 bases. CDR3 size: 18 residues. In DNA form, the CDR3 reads TGTGCCAGCAGTGAACAGGGTATTGCGTCTTCTGGGGCCAACGTCCTGACTTTC. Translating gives CASSEQGIASSGANVLTF.